This T cell receptor beta chain was recorded in a study of T-cell reconstitution after alpha-beta-depleted transplantation in children. General study results and limits: High day-60 TCRbeta diversity in some patients came from surviving recipient T cells and thymic progenitors. Expanded graft clones, several hundred of them, were reportedly the source of alpha-beta T cells about two months after transplant.

Library preparation (for TCRbeta) was performed with unique molecular identifiers. MiXCR, run by TCRdb on the PCR reads, gives a single entry per CDR3 protein. The sample lists around 500,000 distinct CDR3 sequences, roughly 23% occurring once. The CDR3 is made up of 14 amino acids. V lost 0 bases, J lost 7 bases, and 10 bases lay in between. Per the germline V gene, CDR1 is ENHRY and CDR2 is SYGVKD. In the case of this clonotype: Its antigen is not known.

V usage is TRBV10-3 and J usage is TRBJ2-1; D remains ambiguous. This TCR came from a boy under two years old who had a stem cell transplant for acute myeloid leukemia, so the T cells may come from the graft donor. This specimen was PBMCs, mostly from graft donor cells, taken 360 days after TCRalphabeta/CD19-depleted stem cell transplant. Here the CDR3 DNA reads TGTGCCATCAGTGAGTCCGTGGGAAGGAATGAGCAGTTCTTC. Its protein product is CAISESVGRNEQFF.